Listed below are T cell receptor beta chains from one sample, sequenced in a study of identical twins. TCRdb re-analysed the 5' RACE reads in MiXCR, keeping a single row per CDR3 protein. The profile shows about 240,000 distinct CDR3 sequences, roughly 7.5% of them singletons. This sample also appeared in a second study, on yellow fever vaccine responses in identical twins.

Sequencing used CD8+ T cells sorted from blood. Receptor source: a woman aged 18-29 years in good health. The CDR3 runs from the conserved cysteine through the conserved F or W. Each record gives: D gene, J gene, V gene, clone size, CDR3 protein, CDR3 DNA. D genes are given only for firm matches. The size entry is marked missing in some rows and otherwise reads once, few, many or a size class.

TRBD2,TRBJ2-1,TRBV6-4,-,CASSLGGTPNYNEQFF,TGTGCCAGCAGCCTGGGGGGGACGCCGAACTACAATGAGCAGTTCTTC
TRBD1,TRBJ2-3,TRBV24-1,-,CATSDPGTGILTDTQYF,TGTGCCACCAGTGACCCCGGGACAGGGATTTTAACAGATACGCAGTATTTT
-,TRBJ2-1,TRBV12-3/TRBV12-4,many,CASSIARSGALYFF,TGTGCCAGCAGTATCGCCAGATCGGGTGCACTCTATTTCTTC
TRBD2,TRBJ2-1,TRBV29-1,many,CSATSGSSYNEQFF,TGCAGCGCCACTAGCGGAAGCTCCTACAATGAGCAGTTCTTC
-,TRBJ1-6,TRBV25-1,many,CASSESSYNSPLHF,TGTGCCAGCAGCGAGAGCTCCTATAATTCACCCCTCCACTTT
-,TRBJ1-2,TRBV7-9,-,CASSLGTSGYTF,TGTGCCAGCAGCTTAGGAACGTCCGGGTACACCTTC
TRBD2,TRBJ2-1,TRBV14,many,CASIPRVAVAGSYNEQFF,TGTGCCAGCATACCAAGGGTGGCTGTAGCGGGAAGCTACAATGAGCAGTTCTTC
-,TRBJ1-2,TRBV6-1,once,CASTQGHGYTF,TGTGCCAGCACCCAGGGGCATGGCTACACCTTC
-,TRBJ2-3,TRBV4-2,-,CASSQEDGLSTDTQYF,TGTGCCAGCAGCCAGGAGGACGGACTTAGCACAGATACGCAGTATTTT
-,TRBJ2-2,TRBV12-3/TRBV12-4,many,CASSLVAGVTGELFF,TGTGCCAGCAGTTTAGTGGCAGGGGTCACCGGGGAGCTGTTTTTT
-,TRBJ1-1,TRBV11-2,many,CASSLESGGTEAFF,TGTGCCAGCAGCTTAGAATCAGGCGGAACTGAAGCTTTCTTT
-,TRBJ1-2,TRBV20-1,few,CSARVFEVRIGVYGYTF,TGCAGTGCTAGGGTATTCGAAGTGAGGATAGGGGTCTATGGCTACACCTTC
TRBD1,TRBJ1-2,TRBV10-3,-,CAITSPGGNYGYTF,TGTGCCATCACTTCCCCAGGGGGGAACTATGGCTACACCTTC
TRBD2,TRBJ2-1,TRBV4-1,few,CASSQLAGVNEQFF,TGCGCCAGCAGCCAGTTAGCGGGCGTCAATGAGCAGTTCTTC
-,TRBJ2-1,TRBV29-1,many,CSSYSASSYNEQFF,TGCAGCAGCTACAGCGCCAGCTCCTACAATGAGCAGTTCTTC
-,TRBJ2-1,TRBV7-9,many,CASTPDRERNEQFF,TGTGCCAGCACCCCGGACAGAGAGCGGAATGAGCAGTTCTTC
-,TRBJ2-1,TRBV9,-,CASSLQALTSEQFF,TGTGCCAGCAGCCTCCAGGCCCTCACAAGTGAGCAGTTCTTC
TRBD2,TRBJ2-5,TRBV6-1,-,CASSPRQGLAGAGETQYF,TGTGCCAGCAGCCCCCGGCAAGGACTAGCGGGGGCGGGGGAGACCCAGTACTTC
TRBD2,TRBJ2-3,TRBV11-2,-,CASSLAAGGPTDTQYF,TGTGCCAGCAGCTTAGCGGCGGGAGGGCCGACAGATACGCAGTATTTT
TRBD2,TRBJ2-2,TRBV12-5,-,CASGLAGGNTGELFF,TGTGCTAGTGGTCTAGCGGGGGGGAACACCGGGGAGCTGTTTTTT
-,TRBJ2-3,TRBV6-1,-,CASSTSRETDTQYF,TGTGCCAGCAGTACCTCCAGGGAAACAGATACGCAGTATTTT
TRBD1,TRBJ2-2,TRBV11-2,few,CASTLRPGQNLNTGELFF,TGTGCCAGCACCCTTCGACCGGGACAGAACTTGAACACCGGGGAGCTGTTTTTT
-,TRBJ1-2,TRBV7-8,-,CASSTPEGINYGYTF,TGTGCCAGCAGCACCCCTGAGGGAATAAACTATGGCTACACCTTC
-,TRBJ1-1,TRBV27,-,CASSLSRTAEAFF,TGTGCCAGCAGTTTATCTCGGACGGCTGAAGCTTTCTTT
-,TRBJ2-5,TRBV12-3/TRBV12-4,-,CASSDQGLETQYF,TGTGCCAGCAGCGACCAGGGGTTGGAGACCCAGTACTTC
TRBD1,TRBJ1-6,TRBV3-1,few,CASSFRDRVGPPLHF,TGTGCCAGCAGCTTCCGGGACAGGGTTGGCCCACCCCTCCACTTT
-,TRBJ2-1,TRBV7-9,once,CATRPKTGDSYNEQFF,TGTGCCACTCGGCCAAAGACAGGAGACTCCTACAATGAGCAGTTCTTC
TRBD2,TRBJ2-7,TRBV5-5,few,CASSLGLAGLSYEQYF,TGTGCCAGCAGCTTGGGATTAGCGGGATTGTCCTACGAGCAGTACTTC
TRBD2,TRBJ2-1,TRBV27,many,CASSTTSGGANEQFF,TGTGCCAGCAGTACTACTAGCGGGGGGGCCAATGAGCAGTTCTTC
-,TRBJ2-2,TRBV9,-,CASSGGHTGELFF,TGTGCCAGCAGCGGAGGGCACACCGGGGAGCTGTTTTTT
-,TRBJ2-6,TRBV27,-,CASSWGGSGANVLTF,TGTGCCAGCAGTTGGGGAGGCTCTGGGGCCAACGTCCTGACTTTC
TRBD2,TRBJ2-1,TRBV7-9,many,CASSLNSGAFNEQFF,TGTGCCAGCAGCCTCAATAGCGGGGCGTTCAATGAGCAGTTCTTC
-,TRBJ1-1,TRBV12-3/TRBV12-4,-,CASRSTGNTEAFF,TGTGCCAGCAGATCGACAGGGAACACTGAAGCTTTCTTT
TRBD1,TRBJ2-2,TRBV5-5,few,CASSPDRALGTGELFF,TGTGCCAGCAGCCCAGACAGGGCCTTAGGGACCGGGGAGCTGTTTTTT
-,TRBJ1-1,TRBV27,-,CASTVREGRWTEAFF,TGTGCCAGCACAGTAAGAGAGGGGAGGTGGACTGAAGCTTTCTTT
-,TRBJ2-4,TRBV20-1,many,CSAALWGELAKNIQYF,TGCAGTGCTGCCCTTTGGGGGGAGTTAGCCAAAAACATTCAGTACTTC